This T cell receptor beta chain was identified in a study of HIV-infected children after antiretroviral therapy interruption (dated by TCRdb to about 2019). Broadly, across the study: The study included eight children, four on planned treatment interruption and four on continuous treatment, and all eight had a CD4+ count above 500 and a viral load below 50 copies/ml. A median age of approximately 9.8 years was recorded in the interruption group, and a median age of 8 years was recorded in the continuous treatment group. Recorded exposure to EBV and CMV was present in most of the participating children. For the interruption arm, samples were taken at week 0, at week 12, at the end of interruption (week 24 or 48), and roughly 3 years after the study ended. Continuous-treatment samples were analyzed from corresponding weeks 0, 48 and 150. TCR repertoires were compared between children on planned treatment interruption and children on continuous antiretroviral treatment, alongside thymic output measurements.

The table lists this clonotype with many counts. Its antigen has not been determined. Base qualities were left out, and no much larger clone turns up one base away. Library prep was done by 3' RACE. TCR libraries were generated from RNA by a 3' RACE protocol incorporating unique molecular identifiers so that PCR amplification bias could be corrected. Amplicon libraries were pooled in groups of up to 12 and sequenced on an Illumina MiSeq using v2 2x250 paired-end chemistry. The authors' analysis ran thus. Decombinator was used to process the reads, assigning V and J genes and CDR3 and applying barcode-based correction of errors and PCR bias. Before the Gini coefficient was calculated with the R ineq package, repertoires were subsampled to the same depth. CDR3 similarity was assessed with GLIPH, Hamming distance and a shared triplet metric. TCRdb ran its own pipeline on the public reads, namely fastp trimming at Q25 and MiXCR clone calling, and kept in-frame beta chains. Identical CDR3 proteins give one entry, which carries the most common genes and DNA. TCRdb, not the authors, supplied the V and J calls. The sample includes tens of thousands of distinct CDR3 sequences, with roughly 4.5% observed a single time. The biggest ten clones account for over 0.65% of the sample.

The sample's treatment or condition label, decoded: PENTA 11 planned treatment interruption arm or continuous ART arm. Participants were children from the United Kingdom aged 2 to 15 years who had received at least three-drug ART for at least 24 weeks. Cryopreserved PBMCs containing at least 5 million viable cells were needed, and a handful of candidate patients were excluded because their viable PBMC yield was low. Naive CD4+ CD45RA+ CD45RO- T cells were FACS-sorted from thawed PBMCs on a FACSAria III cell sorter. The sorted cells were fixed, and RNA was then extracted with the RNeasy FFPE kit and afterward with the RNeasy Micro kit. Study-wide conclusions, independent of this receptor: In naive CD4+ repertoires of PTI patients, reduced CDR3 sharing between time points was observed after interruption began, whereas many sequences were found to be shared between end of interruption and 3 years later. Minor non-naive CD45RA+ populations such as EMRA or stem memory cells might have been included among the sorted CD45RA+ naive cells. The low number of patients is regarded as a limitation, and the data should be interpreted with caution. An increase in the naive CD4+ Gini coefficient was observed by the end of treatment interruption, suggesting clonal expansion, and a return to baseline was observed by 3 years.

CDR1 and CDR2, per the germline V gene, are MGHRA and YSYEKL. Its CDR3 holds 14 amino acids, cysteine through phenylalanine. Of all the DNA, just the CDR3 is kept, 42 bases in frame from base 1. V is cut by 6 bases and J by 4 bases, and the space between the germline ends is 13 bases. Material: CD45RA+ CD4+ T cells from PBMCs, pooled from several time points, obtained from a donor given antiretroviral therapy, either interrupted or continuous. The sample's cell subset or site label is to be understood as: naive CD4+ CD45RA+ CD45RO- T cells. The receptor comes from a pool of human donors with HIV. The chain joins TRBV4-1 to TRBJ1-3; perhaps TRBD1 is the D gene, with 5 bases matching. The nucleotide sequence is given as TGCGCCAGCAGACCACAGGAGGCAGGAAACACCATATATTTT. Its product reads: CASRPQEAGNTIYF.